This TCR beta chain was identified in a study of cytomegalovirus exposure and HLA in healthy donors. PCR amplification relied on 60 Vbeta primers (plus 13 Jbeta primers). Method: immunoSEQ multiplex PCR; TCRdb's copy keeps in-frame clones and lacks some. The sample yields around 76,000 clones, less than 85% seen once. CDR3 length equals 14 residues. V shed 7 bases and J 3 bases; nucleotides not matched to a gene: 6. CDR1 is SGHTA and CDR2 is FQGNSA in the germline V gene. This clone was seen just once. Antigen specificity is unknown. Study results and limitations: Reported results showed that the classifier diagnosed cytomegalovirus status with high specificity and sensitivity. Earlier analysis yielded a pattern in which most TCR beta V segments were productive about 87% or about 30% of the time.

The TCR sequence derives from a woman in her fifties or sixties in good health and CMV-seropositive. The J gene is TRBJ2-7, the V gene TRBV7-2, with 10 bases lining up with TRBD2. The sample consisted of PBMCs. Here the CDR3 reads CASTRTSGFYEQYF. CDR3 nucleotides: TGTGCCAGCACCCGGACTAGCGGATTCTACGAGCAGTACTTC.